Each of the 10 T cell receptor beta chains below was sequenced from the same sample in a study of a mutant IDH1 vaccine in newly diagnosed glioma. Their cognate antigens are unknown. The sample's time point: week 47, end of study. Mutant IDH1 20-mer peptide, at 300 ug, made up each vaccine dose, with topical imiquimod. Repertoires were generated with immunoSEQ multiplex PCR, while TCRdb's copy carries only in-frame clones and drops some. Of about 62,000 clones in the sample, less than 90% were seen once. The source was PBMCs, collected from a glioma patient whose treatment included an IDH1 peptide vaccine. These receptors all come from a young man with glioma.

V usage is TRBV18 and J usage is TRBJ2-7; D might be TRBD1 (5 bases). CDR3 length: 13 amino acids. Trimming left V 2 bases short and J 6 bases short, with 11 bases between. Germline V gives CDR1 KGHSH, CDR2 LQKENI. The CDR3 sequence: CASSPIGAFEQYF. The DNA of the CDR3 is TGTGCCAGCTCACCAATAGGGGCTTTCGAGCAGTACTTC.

V usage is TRBV7-9 and J usage is TRBJ2-3; D gene unclear. CDR1 is SEHNR, CDR2 FQNEAQ, per germline (reference sequence). The V end was cut by 4 bases, the J end by 5 bases, with 13 bases between. The CDR3 length is 14 residues. CDR3 residues: CASSSKGFGDTQYF. The CDR3 coding sequence is TGTGCCAGCAGCTCAAAAGGATTTGGAGATACGCAGTATTTT.

The chain couples TRBV4-2 to TRBJ2-2; D assignment may be TRBD1 or TRBD2 (5 bases each). CDR3 size: 16 residues. The germline V gene encodes CDR1 LGHNA and CDR2 YNFKEQ. V was cut by 1 base and J by 2 bases, with 11 bases left in between. In DNA, the CDR3 is TGTGCCAGCAGCCAAGGTCTGGGGGTAAACACCGGGGAGCTGTTTTTT. This encodes CASSQGLGVNTGELFF.

This rearrangement joins TRBV4-1 to TRBJ2-1, with 9 nucleotides matching TRBD1. V was pared by 2 bases and J by 2 bases, with 4 bases of the junction left unmatched. The CDR3 contains 16 residues. Per the germline V gene, CDR1 is MGHRA and CDR2 is YSYEKL. The CDR3 loop reads CASSQSWTGAYNEQFF. In nucleotides, the CDR3 is TGCGCCAGCAGCCAATCATGGACAGGGGCCTACAATGAGCAGTTCTTC.

CDR3 amino acids: CAISGVGQGNEQFF. CDR3 nucleotide sequence: TGTGCCATCAGTGGGGTCGGACAGGGGAATGAGCAGTTCTTC. The V call is TRBV10-3, the J call TRBJ2-1; 9 bases map to TRBD1. Trimming at V came to 4 bases and at J to 7 bases, leaving 5 bases not matched to a gene. Germline-derived CDR1 and CDR2 are ENHRY and SYGVKD. This CDR3 is 14 amino acids long.

V is TRBV6-6 and J is TRBJ1-5; no definite D call. This CDR3 comprises 13 residues. Germline V CDR1 and CDR2: MNHNY, SVGAGI (reference sequence). V lost 0 bases, J lost 7 bases, and 7 bases lay in between. Here the CDR3 DNA reads TGTGCCAGCAGTTACTCAGTGGCCCAGCCCCAGCATTTT. It specifies CASSYSVAQPQHF.

This clone was seen once. The rearrangement uses TRBV18 and TRBJ1-2, with D perhaps TRBD1 (5 bases). V dropped 0 bases and J dropped 4 bases, with 12 bases sitting between them. This CDR3 has 15 residues. The germline V gene has CDR1 KGHSH and CDR2 LQKENI. The CDR3 sequence is CASSPPGQGIYGYTF. As DNA, the CDR3 is TGTGCCAGCTCACCACCAGGTCAGGGCATCTATGGCTACACCTTC.

J is TRBJ2-7 and V is TRBV6-1, with D perhaps given as TRBD1 or TRBD2 (6 bases each). Trimming stripped 6 bases from V and 6 bases from J, with 15 bases between. The germline V gene encodes CDR1 MNHNS and CDR2 SASEGT. The CDR3 totals 13 residues. The CDR3: CASRDPRGREQYF. CDR3 bases: TGTGCCAGCAGGGACCCCCGGGGGCGCGAGCAGTACTTC.

The chain is built from TRBV6-1 and TRBJ1-1; D gene ambiguous. Germline V gene data show CDR1 as MNHNS and CDR2 as SASEGT. This CDR3 contains 16 residues. Trimming took 4 bases from V and 5 from J, leaving 20 bases between them. CDR3 region: CASSGGPKVIGTEAFF. In DNA, the CDR3 is TGTGCCAGCAGTGGCGGGCCCAAAGTGATCGGGACTGAAGCTTTCTTT.

This chain links TRBV14 with TRBJ2-7; tentative D call: TRBD1 (5 bases). The CDR3 loop spans 15 amino acids. V was shortened by 5 bases and J by 0 bases, with 14 bases between the two germline ends. The germline gives CDR1 SGHDN, CDR2 FVKESK. The CDR3 nucleotides read TGTGCCAGCAGCTTTGGACACTCAAGCTCCTACGAGCAGTACTTC. Protein sequence: CASSFGHSSSYEQYF.